The 25 T cell receptor beta chains below were found in one sample sequenced in a study of T cell clonality in common variable immunodeficiency. The data were produced by immunoSEQ multiplex PCR, yet TCRdb's version contains in-frame clones alone and is incomplete. This sample comprises roughly 79,000 clones, none seen once only. Sequenced material: peripheral blood mononuclear cells. These receptors all come from a person aged 18 to 75 in good health.

About this clone: Sequencing ends 3 residues short of the CDR3 end; the germline J gene provides the rest. This chain connects TRBV18 to TRBJ2-5; 10 bases align to TRBD1. Germline-derived CDR1 and CDR2 are KGHSH and LQKENI. Germline trimming cut 3 bases from V and 3 bases from J; bases unmatched to any gene: 13. The CDR3 loop spans 18 amino acids. CDR3 sequence: CASSPRTGGTGGEETQYF. The sequenced CDR3 bases are TGTGCCAGCTCACCCCGGACAGGGGGAACCGGAGGTGAAGAGACC.

This clone was seen repeatedly, ten times or more. Mismatch with germline at one junction end may stem from a read error. The missing CDR3 end, 3 residues past where the read stops, is filled in from the germline J gene. The V call is TRBV4-2, the J call TRBJ2-5; D not resolved. From germline, CDR1 is LGHNA and CDR2 YNFKEQ. The CDR3 is 14 amino acids. The sequenced part of the CDR3 DNA is TGCGCCAGCAGCCAAGACCTCAGGAAAGAGACC. Encoded protein: CASSQDLRKET. The CDR3 in full is CASSQDLRKETQYF.

This clone was counted many times. From the germline J gene comes the end of the CDR3, since the read stops 3 residues before it. The chain is built from TRBV7-3 and TRBJ2-3, with a tentative D call TRBD2 (7 bases). The CDR3 has 15 amino acids. Trimming removed 5 bases from V and 2 bases from J, with 14 bases in between. Germline CDR1 SGHTA, CDR2 FQGTGA. CDR3 sequence: CASSPRGGHTDTQYF. The sequenced CDR3 bases are TGTGCCAGCAGCCCTAGGGGGGGCCACACAGATACG. The full variable domain, rest sourced from reference TRBV7-3 and TRBJ2-3, is GAGVSQTPSNKVTEKGKYVELRCDPISGHTALYWYRQSLGQGPEFLIYFQGTGAADDSGLPNDRFFAVRPEGSVSTLKIQRTERGDSAVYLCASSPRGGHTDTQYFGPGTRLTVL.

This clone was recorded at least ten times. The CDR3 end is not reached by the read, which stops 3 residues before it; the germline J gene fills it in. The chain uses TRBV19 and TRBJ2-2, with D perhaps TRBD1 (5 bases). Looked up from germline, CDR1 is LNHDA and CDR2 is SQIVND (reference sequence). The ends were cut back, 0 bases at V and 0 bases at J, with 5 bases in the middle. This CDR3 comprises 15 residues. The CDR3 here is CASSIEQANTGELFF. CDR3 bases read: TGTGCCAGTAGTATAGAACAGGCGAACACCGGGGAG.

This clone has a count of ten or more. The CDR3 loop reads CASSPTSGRSNTGELFF. CDR3 bases read: TGTGCCAGCAGCCCGACTAGCGGGAGATCGAACACCGGGGAG. The rearrangement uses TRBV7-3 and TRBJ2-2; TRBD2 agrees at 12 bases. The read finishes 3 residues shy of the CDR3 end, and the germline J gene is used to complete it. V shed 5 bases, J shed 0 bases, and the junction held 4 bases outside the gene matches. The germline gives CDR1 SGHTA, CDR2 FQGTGA. The CDR3 contains 17 residues. Full variable domain (remainder filled in from reference TRBV7-3 and TRBJ2-2): GAGVSQTPSNKVTEKGKYVELRCDPISGHTALYWYRQSLGQGPEFLIYFQGTGAADDSGLPNDRFFAVRPEGSVSTLKIQRTERGDSAVYLCASSPTSGRSNTGELFFGEGSRLTVL.

Many counts were recorded for this clone. With the read ending 3 residues before the CDR3 end, the germline J gene is used to fill in that end. The chain combines TRBV20-1 with TRBJ2-7, with 10 bases that match TRBD2. The CDR3 runs to 14 residues. CDR1 and CDR2 from the germline V gene are DFQATT and SNEGSKA (reference sequence). The V gene end was trimmed by 3 bases and the J gene end by 2 bases; junction bases not matched to a gene: 4. Partial CDR3 DNA: TGCAGTGCTAGGTGGCTAGCGGGAGCCTACGAG. It specifies CSARWLAGAYE. The full CDR3 is CSARWLAGAYEQYF.

The sample holds many counts of this clone. The missing CDR3 end, 3 residues past where the read stops, is filled in from the germline J gene. V gene TRBV19 combines with J gene TRBJ2-3; D is possibly TRBD1 (5 bases). V lost 4 bases, J lost 5 bases, and 16 bases lay in between. The CDR3 spans 15 residues. CDR1 LNHDA and CDR2 SQIVND come from the germline V gene (reference sequence). CDR3 region: CASSTDTGSQDTQYF. The DNA read from the CDR3 is TGTGCCAGTAGTACCGACACAGGTTCACAAGATACG.

This clone was seen more than once but under ten times. The read gets to within 3 residues of the CDR3 end, and the germline J gene fills in the rest. The chain uses TRBV7-9 and TRBJ1-6; maybe TRBD1 (6 bases). Trimming removed 6 bases at V and 8 bases at J, with 14 bases between. The CDR3 consists of 14 residues. The germline CDR1 and CDR2 sequences are SEHNR and FQNEAQ (reference sequence). The DNA read from the CDR3 is TGTGCCAGCAGTTTACAGGGATTCGATTCACCC. It specifies CASSLQGFDSP. The whole CDR3 sequence reads CASSLQGFDSPLHF.

In this sample, this clone turned up many times. From the germline J gene comes the end of the CDR3, since the read stops 3 residues before it. V usage is TRBV2 and J usage is TRBJ1-2, with 9 bases lining up with TRBD1. CDR3 size: 18 residues. Per germline, CDR1 SNHLY and CDR2 FYNNEI. J gave up 4 bases and V 1 base, and 13 bases lay outside the gene matches. The CDR3 sequence: CASSEGQGVYRNFYGYTF. The DNA read from the CDR3 is TGTGCCAGCAGTGAAGGACAGGGGGTCTATCGAAATTTCTATGGC.

This clone was seen many times. With the read ending 3 residues before the CDR3 end, the germline J gene is used to fill in that end. V and J are TRBV7-8 and TRBJ2-6; 9 bases line up with TRBD2. CDR3 length: 18 residues. Trimming removed 3 bases from V and 0 bases from J; junction bases left unmatched: 6. The germline V gene has CDR1 SGHVS and CDR2 FQNEAQ. The CDR3 protein is CASSLGLAGSSGANVLTF. Incomplete CDR3 DNA: TGTGCCAGCAGCTTGGGTCTAGCGGGATCCTCTGGGGCCAACGTC. The full variable domain, with the rest looked up from reference TRBV7-8 and TRBJ2-6, is GAGVSQSPRYKVAKRGQDVALRCDPISGHVSLFWYQQALGQGPEFLTYFQNEAQLDKSGLPSDRFFAERPEGSVSTLKIQRTQQEDSAVYLCASSLGLAGSSGANVLTFGAGSRLTVL.

The sample holds many counts of this clone. The read is 3 residues too short to cover the CDR3 end, so that end is filled in from the germline J gene. This chain joins TRBV28 and TRBJ2-7; TRBD2 matches 7 bases. Germline trimming cut 9 bases from V and 5 bases from J; bases unmatched to any gene: 13. Germline-derived CDR1 and CDR2 are MDHEN and SYDVKM. The CDR3 has 14 residues. CDR3 protein: CASDSGHPLNEQYF. The CDR3 DNA, read in part, is TGTGCCAGTGATAGCGGGCACCCTCTCAACGAG. Full variable domain (rest looked up from reference TRBV28 and TRBJ2-7): DVKVTQSSRYLVKRTGEKVFLECVQDMDHENMFWYRQDPGLGLRLIYFSYDVKMKEKGDIPEGYSVSREKKERFSLILESASTNQTSMYLCASDSGHPLNEQYFGPGTRLTVT.

Ten or more counts support this clone. Sequencing ends 3 residues short of the CDR3 end; the germline J gene provides the rest. V is TRBV19 and J is TRBJ2-3; D is ambiguous. V gave up 2 bases and J gave up 3 bases, with 9 bases separating them. Germline CDR1 and CDR2: LNHDA and SQIVND (reference sequence). CDR3 length: 14 residues. The CDR3 bases that were read are TGTGCCAGTAGTATAACGGGTTTAACAGATACG. It encodes CASSITGLTDT. The whole CDR3 protein is CASSITGLTDTQYF. Based on the CDR3 plus reference TRBV19 and TRBJ2-3, the full variable domain is DGGITQSPKYLFRKEGQNVTLSCEQNLNHDAMYWYRQDPGQGLRLIYYSQIVNDFQKGDIAEGYSVSREKKESFPLTVTSAQKNPTAFYLCASSITGLTDTQYFGPGTRLTVL.

Details on this clone: With the read ending 3 residues before the CDR3 end, the germline J gene is used to fill in that end. V and J are TRBV7-8 and TRBJ1-1, with D possibly being TRBD1 (5 bases). CDR3 length: 14 amino acids. Germline-derived CDR1 and CDR2 are SGHVS and FQNEAQ. V lost 3 bases, J lost 4 bases, and 12 bases lay in between. The sequenced part of the CDR3 DNA is TGTGCCAGCAGCTTCAGGGATTTTGGCACTGAA. Protein product: CASSFRDFGTE. The whole CDR3 reads CASSFRDFGTEAFF.

This clone was observed many times. Read coverage stops 3 residues before the CDR3 terminus; the germline J gene supplies the remainder. V usage is TRBV7-2 and J usage is TRBJ2-3, with 7 bases aligning to TRBD2. The CDR3 sequence is 13 residues long. V was pared by 4 bases and J by 6 bases, with 4 bases of the junction left unmatched. CDR1 and CDR2 (germline): SGHTA, FQGNSA. The sequenced CDR3 bases are TGTGCCAGCAGCTCCCGACTAGCTGATACG. Protein product: CASSSRLADT. The full CDR3 protein reads CASSSRLADTQYF.

This clone showed up many times. Incomplete CDR3 DNA: TGCAGTGCTAGACAGGCAGGGGGCTTGCAGCCC. This sequence encodes CSARQAGGLQP. The full CDR3 protein reads CSARQAGGLQPQHF. The gene calls are TRBV20-1 and TRBJ1-5, with 8 bases lining up with TRBD1. The read halts 3 residues ahead of the CDR3 end, with the missing end drawn from the germline J gene. In germline, CDR1 is DFQATT, CDR2 SNEGSKA (reference sequence). The CDR3 is 14 residues long. After removal of 2 bases from V and 7 bases from J, the junction contained 7 bases not matched to a gene.

The sample holds many counts of this clone. The DNA read from the CDR3 is TGTGCCAGCAGCCCACCGACAGGTGTCGGTGGGGAG. This encodes CASSPPTGVGGE. The whole CDR3 protein reads CASSPPTGVGGELFF. The chain joins TRBV7-3 to TRBJ2-2; a weak D match, TRBD1 (6 bases). The read stops 3 residues short of the end of the CDR3; the missing end is completed from the germline J gene. Trimming removed 5 bases from V and 8 bases from J, with 18 bases in between. The germline V gene has CDR1 SGHTA and CDR2 FQGTGA. The CDR3 runs 15 residues.

This clone was observed many times. The DNA ends 3 residues before the CDR3 does, and the rest of the CDR3 is filled in from the germline J gene. The V gene is TRBV15, the J gene TRBJ2-7, with 11 positions matching TRBD1. Germline V CDR1 and CDR2: LNHNV, YYDKDF (reference sequence). This CDR3 is 14 amino acids long. V was pared by 3 bases and J by 4 bases, with 2 bases of the junction left unmatched. Incomplete CDR3 DNA: TGTGCCACCAGCAGGGGACAGGGGGTTTACGAG. Amino acid sequence: CATSRGQGVYE. The whole CDR3 sequence reads CATSRGQGVYEQYF.

This clone has ten or more counts. The DNA ends 3 residues before the CDR3 does, and the rest of the CDR3 is filled in from the germline J gene. This sample includes further DNA sequences coding for the same CDR3. This chain uses TRBV7-2 with TRBJ1-2; the match to TRBD1 covers 8 bases. Unmatched junction bases numbered 0, after V lost 1 base and J lost 2 bases. The CDR3 is 14 amino acids. The germline V gene has CDR1 SGHTA and CDR2 FQGNSA. The CDR3 sequence: CASSLGQGNYGYTF. The CDR3 DNA, read in part, is TGTGCCAGCAGCTTAGGACAGGGGAACTATGGC.

With regard to this clone: The read terminates 3 residues ahead of where the CDR3 ends, so the germline J gene completes it. This chain uses TRBV11-2 with TRBJ1-1; a weak D match, TRBD1 (6 bases). Trimming left V 7 bases short and J 3 bases short, with 18 bases between. This CDR3 region has 15 residues. Germline CDR1 SGHAT, CDR2 FQNNGV. The CDR3 sequence: CASNFGRGRYTEAFF. CDR3 DNA (partial): TGTGCCAGCAACTTCGGGAGGGGGAGGTACACTGAA.

Ten or more counts support this clone. The read finishes 3 residues shy of the CDR3 end, and the germline J gene is used to complete it. The V call is TRBV7-3, the J call TRBJ2-1, with a tentative D call TRBD1 (6 bases). This CDR3 comprises 15 residues. Deletions cut 6 bases from V and 7 bases from J, with 19 bases between. Germline values: CDR1 SGHTA, CDR2 FQGTGA. The covered CDR3 bases are TGTGCCAGCAGTCCCCCGGGGCAGGGGAGAAATGAG. This sequence encodes CASSPPGQGRNE. The full CDR3 reads CASSPPGQGRNEQFF.

With regard to this clone: No DNA is shown, since the ends of the CDR3 on it are uncertain; the CDR3 is the one TCRdb lists. This chain links TRBV7-9 with TRBJ1-1; the table assigns TRBD1, which was not confirmed against the DNA. The CDR3 length equals 15 residues, ends included. Germline V CDR1 and CDR2: SEHNR, FQNEAQ (reference sequence). The CDR3 spells CASSFGPGQGLKAFF.

This clone appeared many times. The CDR3 goes on 3 residues after the read ends, and that part is filled in from the germline J gene. The genes are TRBV20-1 and TRBJ1-1; D may be TRBD1 (6 bases). Trimming took 5 bases from V and 4 from J, leaving 14 bases between them. The CDR3 length is 13 residues. The germline V gene encodes CDR1 DFQATT and CDR2 SNEGSKA (reference sequence). CDR3 amino acids: CSAADSRSTEAFF. The part of the CDR3 DNA that was read is TGCAGTGCTGCGGACAGTCGGAGCACTGAA.

This clone has only a few counts. With the read ending 3 residues before the CDR3 end, the germline J gene is used to fill in that end. This chain connects TRBV5-4 to TRBJ2-7, with no clear D. V lost 0 bases and J 4 bases, leaving 5 bases between the germline ends. This CDR3 spans 12 amino acids. Germline lookup yields CDR1 SGHNT and CDR2 YYREEE (reference sequence). This CDR3 reads CASSLDLYEQYF. The CDR3 bases that were read are TGTGCCAGCAGCTTGGATCTGTACGAG.

This clone came up many times. The read ends 3 residues early relative to the CDR3; the germline J gene fills the gap. V and J are TRBV20-1 and TRBJ1-1; TRBD1 matches 7 bases. The J segment lost 4 bases and the V segment lost 1 base, leaving 12 bases of the junction unmatched. Germline V gene sequence: CDR1 DFQATT, CDR2 SNEGSKA (reference sequence). The CDR3 has 16 amino acids. The CDR3 sequence: CSARAREGGIVTEAFF. The CDR3 bases that were read are TGCAGTGCTAGAGCGCGAGAAGGGGGCATAGTCACTGAA.

At least ten counts were recorded for this clone. The CDR3 goes on 3 residues after the read ends, and that part is filled in from the germline J gene. The chain couples TRBV19 to TRBJ1-1, with 7 nucleotides matching TRBD1. The V gene's germline CDR1 is LNHDA and CDR2 SQIVND (reference sequence). This CDR3 is 12 amino acids long. The CDR3 protein is CATHSLDRVAFF. The covered CDR3 bases are TGTGCCACCCATTCCTTAGACAGGGTG.